This T cell receptor beta chain was recovered during a study of metastatic and nonmetastatic thyroid tumors. Study at large: Repertoire data that came from the blood and tumor or nodule tissue of malignant and benign thyroid patients were compared.

This clone was seen a handful of times. Its antigen is unidentified. One end of the junction fails to match germline, which may point to a read error. This CDR3 region has 14 residues. The germline V gene encodes CDR1 MGHDK and CDR2 SYGVNS. The study, taken as a whole, reports: Compared with benign nodules, malignant thyroid tumors were reported to have significantly higher TCR beta diversity in both blood and tumor.

Ahead of thyroid surgery, no patient had received treatment of any kind. Authors' methods: Construction of a distant-metastasis classifier for papillary thyroid cancer relied on CDR3 differences across clinicopathological groups. TCRdb re-called the PCR reads with MiXCR. The V and J calls were not made by the authors but by TCRdb's processing. In the table there are over 20,000 clones, approximately 29% of which are singletons. The sequencing sample was made of blood. This rearrangement joins TRBV25-1 to TRBJ2-2, with D uncertain. The TCR sequence derives from a female donor with papillary thyroid cancer or a benign thyroid nodule (not recorded which). Some clones in this sample may be carry-over from other donors' samples. The DNA of the CDR3 is TGTGCCAGCAGTAAGGCCGCGAACACCTGGGAGCTGTTTTTT. Translating gives CASSKAANTWELFF.